The TCR beta chain described here comes from a study of blood T cell repertoires in COVID-19. Looking at the study overall: The samples span acute and convalescent COVID-19 from the United States, Italy and Spain. PBMCs, B-cell-depleted T cells, or T cells were the source of the cDNA or gDNA that made up the material.

This CDR3 is built from 17 residues. V was cut by 2 bases and J by 0 bases, with 14 bases left in between. Germline CDR1 is LNHDA and CDR2 is SQIVND (reference sequence). Under the authors' procedure: From reference gene primer amplification, estimates of nucleated cell counts were derived. Repertoires were generated with immunoSEQ multiplex PCR, while TCRdb's copy carries only in-frame clones and drops some. The DNA gave D and trimming, while V, J and clone size come from that table. The sample yields over 100,000 clones, almost 70% seen once. The receptor was derived from a woman in her 70s with acute or convalescent COVID-19. The genes are TRBV19 and TRBJ1-5, with D perhaps matching TRBD1 (5 bases). The specimen sequenced was peripheral blood. DNA of the CDR3: TGTGCCAGTAGTATAACAGGAGTCCCGTATAGCAATCAGCCCCAGCATTTT. It specifies CASSITGVPYSNQPQHF.